The 31 T cell receptor beta chains reported below all come from one sample, sequenced in a study of metastatic and nonmetastatic thyroid tumors. Each patient went into thyroid surgery without having received any treatment. TCRdb reassembled clones from the PCR reads with MiXCR. The profile shows fewer than 15,000 clones, approximately 12% of them singletons. Sequenced input: blood. The receptors originated from a female donor with papillary thyroid cancer or a benign thyroid nodule (not recorded which). Some clones in this sample may be carry-over from other donors' samples.

This clone appeared many times. CDR3 nucleotides: TGCGCCAGCAGTTTAAGCAGGGGAGGAAAGAACATTCAGTACTTC. Residues: CASSLSRGGKNIQYF. The chain couples TRBV5-1 to TRBJ2-4, with D possibly being TRBD1 or TRBD2 (6 bases each). The CDR3 extends over 15 amino acids. The germline V and J ends were trimmed by 5 bases and 7 bases, with 19 bases remaining between them. Germline CDR1 SGHRS, CDR2 YFSETQ.

Many counts were recorded for this clone. The genes are TRBV20-1 and TRBJ2-7; tentatively, D is TRBD1 or TRBD2 (5 bases each). Germline lookup yields CDR1 DFQATT and CDR2 SNEGSKA (reference sequence). The CDR3 is 13 residues long. Trimming removed 0 bases at V and 5 bases at J, with 11 bases between. CDR3 amino acids: CSARDLRDHEQYF. CDR3 coding DNA: TGCAGTGCTAGAGATCTGAGGGACCACGAGCAGTACTTC.

This clone appeared many times. V gene TRBV20-1 combines with J gene TRBJ1-2, with unresolved D. The V gene lost 6 bases and the J gene lost 7 bases, with 9 bases spanning the gap. CDR1 and CDR2 from the germline V gene are DFQATT and SNEGSKA (reference sequence). The CDR3 contains 10 residues. Written as DNA, the CDR3 is TGCAGTGCCTTCGAGGGTGGCTACACCTTC. Residues: CSAFEGGYTF.

This clone was detected many times. This sequence joins TRBV2 and TRBJ1-1, with D possibly being TRBD1 (6 bases). V lost 1 base and J 5 bases, leaving 14 bases between the germline ends. Germline CDR1 SNHLY, CDR2 FYNNEI. The CDR3 totals 15 residues. The CDR3 nucleotides are TGTGCCAGCAGTGAAGAAAGACAGGAATCAACTGAAGCTTTCTTT. This sequence encodes CASSEERQESTEAFF. Full variable domain (remainder filled in from reference TRBV2 and TRBJ1-1): EPEVTQTPSHQVTQMGQEVILRCVPISNHLYFYWYRQILGQKVEFLVSFYNNEISEKSEIFDDQFSVERPDGSNFTLKIRSTKLEDSAMYFCASSEERQESTEAFFGQGTRLTVV.

In its sample, this clone is medium-sized. This chain links TRBV12-3 or TRBV12-4 with TRBJ2-7; perhaps TRBD1 as D (6 bases). V dropped 4 bases and J dropped 7 bases, with 20 bases sitting between them. This CDR3 region has 15 residues. Here the CDR3 reads CASSSQTGSMGEQYF. The CDR3, as DNA: TGTGCCAGCAGTTCTCAGACAGGATCTATGGGTGAGCAGTACTTC.

The table lists this clone with many counts. The chain uses TRBV27 and TRBJ1-4, with D unclear. The V end lost 5 bases, the J end lost 4 bases, and 8 bases lay between the germline ends. Germline CDR1 MNHEY, CDR2 SMNVEV (reference sequence). There are 13 residues in the CDR3. The CDR3 region has the DNA TGTGCCAGCAGTGGGCAGCTTAATGAAAAACTGTTTTTT. Residues: CASSGQLNEKLFF.

This clone came up many times. CDR3 protein: CASSQAGQVLRTDTQYF. In DNA form, the CDR3 reads TGTGCCAGCAGCCAAGCCGGACAGGTACTTCGCACAGATACGCAGTATTTT. This chain uses TRBV4-2 with TRBJ2-3; TRBD1 agrees at 7 bases. The germline CDR1 and CDR2 sequences are LGHNA and YNFKEQ. The CDR3 contains 17 residues. The V gene end was trimmed by 1 base and the J gene end by 1 base; junction bases not matched to a gene: 8.

On this clone itself: A much more abundant neighbour one base away suggests this may be a read error. V usage is TRBV11-2 and J usage is TRBJ2-5, with 8 bases lining up with TRBD2. The CDR3 length is 15 residues. The V gene's germline CDR1 is SGHAT and CDR2 FQNNGV. In nucleotides, the CDR3 is TGTGCCAGCAGCTATCGGCGGGGGGTACAAGAGGCCCAGTACTTC. Translating it yields CASSYRRGVQEAQYF.

With respect to this clone: A single base separates this from a much larger clone, so it may be a read error. The rearrangement links TRBV7-2 to TRBJ2-3; D unresolved. The CDR3 has 13 residues. Germline V gene sequence: CDR1 SGHTA, CDR2 FQGNSA. Trimming removed 4 bases from V and 1 base from J, with 6 bases in between. The CDR3 is CASSSLGTDTQYF. The CDR3 nucleotides read TGTGCCAGCAGCTCCCTAGGCACAGATACGCAGTATTTT.

The chain links TRBV20-1 to TRBJ2-7, with 8 bases aligning to TRBD1. J gave up 1 base and V 6 bases, and 5 bases lay outside the gene matches. The germline CDR1 and CDR2 sequences are DFQATT and SNEGSKA (reference sequence). The CDR3 consists of 13 residues. CDR3 amino acids: CSAPRTGSYEQYF. The CDR3 DNA reads as TGCAGTGCCCCACGGACAGGGTCCTACGAGCAGTACTTC.

This clone was seen many times. The V gene is TRBV24-1, the J gene TRBJ2-3; 12 nucleotides line up with TRBD1. The CDR3 is 19 amino acids. With V trimmed by 5 bases and J by 4 bases, 15 bases remained unmatched. The germline V gene has CDR1 KGHDR and CDR2 SFDVKD. CDR3 residues: CATSASPGPGQGAPDTQYF. As DNA, the CDR3 is TGTGCCACCAGTGCCTCACCCGGGCCGGGACAGGGGGCACCAGATACGCAGTATTTT.

In its sample, this clone is medium-sized. The chain employs TRBV6-5 and TRBJ2-2; perhaps TRBD2 as D (5 bases). Trimming shortened V by 0 bases and J by 5 bases, and 13 bases separated the two germline ends. CDR1 is MNHEY and CDR2 is SVGAGI in the germline V gene. The CDR3 totals 16 residues. CDR3 sequence: CASSYSPRVDTGELFF. CDR3 DNA: TGTGCCAGCAGTTACTCGCCGAGGGTGGATACCGGGGAGCTGTTTTTT.

This clone was seen only a few times. The chain joins TRBV6-1 to TRBJ2-7, with TRBD2 identical over 7 bases. The CDR3 has 13 amino acids. The V and J ends lost 5 bases and 1 base, in that order; junction bases with no gene match: 2. Germline values: CDR1 MNHNS, CDR2 SASEGT. CDR3 nucleotides: TGTGCCAGCAGTAGGACTAGATCCTACGAGCAGTACTTC. Protein sequence: CASSRTRSYEQYF.

Ten or more counts support this clone. The chain has TRBV6-6 and TRBJ2-7, with D unresolved. CDR3 length: 14 residues. The V end was cut by 3 bases, the J end by 0 bases, with 9 bases between. Germline V gene sequence: CDR1 MNHNY, CDR2 SVGAGI (reference sequence). DNA of the CDR3: TGTGCCAGCAGTTATTCGGTGAGCTCCTACGAGCAGTACTTC. Translating it yields CASSYSVSSYEQYF.

This clone was recorded only once. The chain recombines TRBV24-1 with TRBJ2-3, with TRBD1 identical over 7 bases. Germline V gene data show CDR1 as KGHDR and CDR2 as SFDVKD. CDR3 length: 17 amino acids. Germline trimming cut 4 bases from V and 3 bases from J; bases unmatched to any gene: 12. CDR3: CATSDPGQVVRTDTQYF. CDR3 DNA: TGTGCCACCAGTGACCCCGGACAGGTAGTAAGGACAGATACGCAGTATTTT.

This clone ranks as medium-sized. The J gene is TRBJ2-3, the V gene TRBV6-2 or TRBV6-3; 8 bases agree with TRBD2. The CDR3 sequence is 15 residues long. CDR1 is MNHEY, CDR2 SVGEGT, per germline. With 2 bases clipped from V and 4 bases from J, the junction kept 5 bases outside the gene matches. The CDR3 is CASSYAASGSDTQYF. The CDR3 nucleotides are TGTGCCAGCAGTTACGCTGCTAGCGGGTCAGATACGCAGTATTTT.

This clone was detected ten times or more. The gene calls are TRBV7-9 and TRBJ2-7, with D maybe TRBD2 (6 bases). Germline CDR1 SEHNR, CDR2 FQNEAQ (reference sequence). V gave up 7 bases and J gave up 2 bases, with 18 bases separating them. The CDR3 runs 15 residues. The CDR3, as DNA: TGTGCCAGCACTACAACACGGGGCGGGGCCTACGAGCAGTACTTC. Translating it yields CASTTTRGGAYEQYF. The variable domain in full, with the rest retrieved from reference TRBV7-9 and TRBJ2-7, is DTGVSQNPRHKITKRGQNVTFRCDPISEHNRLYWYRQTLGQGPEFLTYFQNEAQLEKSRLLSDRFSAERPKGSFSTLEIQRTEQGDSAMYLCASTTTRGGAYEQYFGPGTRLTVT.

Details on this clone: At one end the junction does not follow the germline gene, possibly because of a read error. The chain uses TRBV20-1 and TRBJ1-2, with a weak D call TRBD1 (6 bases). Germline V lookup: CDR1 DFQATT, CDR2 SNEGSKA (reference sequence). The CDR3 is 14 residues long. The CDR3 region is CSAGDAGTKNGYTF. The CDR3, as DNA: TGCAGTGCTGGAGACGCCGGGACAAAAAATGGCTACACCTTC.

This clone appeared many times. The rearrangement links TRBV5-6 to TRBJ1-5, with 7 bases lining up with TRBD1. Trimming took 5 bases from V and 0 from J; bases not matched to a gene: 8. The V gene's germline CDR1 is SGHDT and CDR2 YYEEEE. There are 16 residues in the CDR3. The CDR3 DNA reads TGTGCCAGCAGTTCGCAGGGGGACCCTAGCAATCAGCCCCAGCATTTT. This codes for CASSSQGDPSNQPQHF.

About this clone: One junction end disagrees with the germline gene, perhaps due to a read error. The V call is TRBV5-4, the J call TRBJ2-6, with a tentative D call TRBD1 (5 bases). The CDR3 has 18 residues. Looked up from germline, CDR1 is SGHNT and CDR2 is YYREEE (reference sequence). CDR3 DNA sequence: TGTGCCAGCAGCCTGGGATTCAGAGTCCTCTCTGGGGCTAACGTCCTGACTTTC. Its translation: CASSLGFRVLSGANVLTF.

This clone was recorded many times. The V gene is TRBV2, the J gene TRBJ1-1; D remains unclear. This CDR3 has 13 amino acids. Per the germline V gene, CDR1 is SNHLY and CDR2 is FYNNEI. The germline V and J ends were trimmed by 5 bases and 0 bases, with 7 bases remaining between them. In DNA form, the CDR3 reads TGTGCCAGCAGTTGGACGGTGAACACTGAAGCTTTCTTT. Translated: CASSWTVNTEAFF.

Sample share makes this clone medium-sized. The V and J genes are TRBV6-2 or TRBV6-3 and TRBJ1-2, with D possibly TRBD1 on 5 matching bases. Trimming took off 2 bases at V and 4 bases at J, with 8 bases between the two ends. The CDR3 has 13 amino acids. Per germline, CDR1 MNHEY and CDR2 SVGEGT. CDR3 residues: CASSYGRAYGYTF. The CDR3 coding sequence is TGTGCCAGCAGTTACGGCAGGGCCTATGGCTACACCTTC.

This clone showed up just a few times. This may stem from a read error, because a much larger clone lies one nucleotide away. Other DNA sequences in this sample translate to the same CDR3. The J gene is TRBJ2-1, the V gene TRBV7-3; D is possibly TRBD1 (6 bases). Per germline, CDR1 SGHTA and CDR2 FQGTGA. CDR3 length: 14 residues. CDR3 DNA: TGTGTCAGCAGCTTACAGGGCCTCTACAATGAGCAATTCTTC. Amino acids: CVSSLQGLYNEQFF.

This clone was observed many times. One base away lies a much larger clone, so this may be a sequencing read error. The CDR3 loop reads CAGSLGLGTTYEQYF. In DNA, the CDR3 is TGCGCCGGCAGCTTGGGACTAGGAACCACCTACGAGCAGTACTTC. The chain recombines TRBV5-1 with TRBJ2-7; 8 bases fit TRBD2. The CDR3 is 15 residues long. Germline V gene sequence: CDR1 SGHRS, CDR2 YFSETQ.

This clone was recorded at least ten times. An end of the junction does not agree with germline; a read error may underlie this. The chain's CDR3 is CASSLGQGKQETQYF. For the CDR3, the DNA is TGTGCTAGCAGCTTGGGGCAGGGGAAACAAGAGACCCAGTACTTC. This chain joins TRBV7-7 and TRBJ2-5, with D possibly being TRBD1 (6 bases). Germline V lookup: CDR1 SSHAT, CDR2 FNYEAQ (reference sequence). The length of the CDR3 is 15 residues.

By share of the sample, this clone is medium-sized. The chain carries TRBV6-4 and TRBJ1-6; 10 nucleotides line up with TRBD1. CDR3 length: 15 amino acids. V was pared by 6 bases and J by 9 bases, with 8 bases of the junction left unmatched. The germline CDR1 and CDR2 sequences are MRHNA and SNTAGT. CDR3 loop: CASSSGTGDGSPLHF. CDR3 sequence (DNA): TGTGCCAGCAGCTCCGGGACAGGGGATGGTTCACCCCTCCACTTT.

The J gene is TRBJ1-6, the V gene TRBV9; D unresolved. Looked up from germline, CDR1 is SGDLS and CDR2 is YYNGEE. Trimming removed 3 bases at V and 6 bases at J, with 4 bases between. The CDR3 totals 12 residues. The CDR3 DNA reads TGTGCCAGCAGCGGAAGTAATTCACCCCTCCACTTT. Translating gives CASSGSNSPLHF.

This clone was counted ten times or more. The chain joins TRBV19 to TRBJ2-6; D may be TRBD1 or TRBD2 (5 bases each). Germline-derived CDR1 and CDR2 are LNHDA and SQIVND (reference sequence). The CDR3 spans 18 residues. The V end lost 7 bases, the J end lost 2 bases, and 21 bases lay between the germline ends. The CDR3 bases are TGTGCCAGTAAGGATCCGGGTCGATCGGGACCTGGGGCCAACGTCCTGACTTTC. Translated: CASKDPGRSGPGANVLTF.

This clone was seen ten or more times. The V gene is TRBV20-1, the J gene TRBJ2-3; the D is unclear. The germline V gene has CDR1 DFQATT and CDR2 SNEGSKA (reference sequence). V lost 3 bases and J 1 base, leaving 11 bases between the germline ends. This CDR3 spans 14 amino acids. The CDR3, as DNA: TGCAGTGCTAGGGGTGCCGTCGGCACAGATACGCAGTATTTT. It codes for CSARGAVGTDTQYF.

This clone came up many times. The chain has TRBV3-1 and TRBJ2-4; 12 positions agree with TRBD2. Germline loops: CDR1 LGHDT, CDR2 YNNKEL (reference sequence). The CDR3 loop spans 19 amino acids. V shed 0 bases and J 8 bases; nucleotides not matched to a gene: 14. CDR3: CASSQESASGGAVVDIQYF. The CDR3 DNA reads as TGTGCCAGCAGCCAAGAGAGTGCTAGCGGGGGGGCCGTGGTTGACATTCAGTACTTC.

This clone was seen repeatedly, ten times or more. V is TRBV13 and J is TRBJ1-1; 8 bases fit TRBD1. The V gene's germline CDR1 is PRHDT and CDR2 FYEKMQ (reference sequence). The CDR3 totals 14 residues. With 7 bases clipped from V and 0 bases from J, the junction kept 4 bases outside the gene matches. The CDR3 loop reads CASTGTGVNTEAFF. The CDR3 bases are TGTGCCAGCACCGGGACAGGCGTGAACACTGAAGCTTTCTTT.